The source of this T cell receptor (beta chain) is a study of blood T cells in healthy people across ages. The CDR3 is 15 residues long. The germline V and J ends were trimmed by 3 bases and 3 bases, with 11 bases remaining between them. Each donor gave approximately 9.5 milliliters of peripheral blood. The use of a sample-barcoded 5' primer and a J-beta primer mix characterized a second PCR of roughly 7 to 11 cycles. A template-switch adaptor containing 12 random nucleotides labeled each cDNA molecule. TCRdb re-analysed the 5' RACE reads in MiXCR, keeping a single row per CDR3 protein. Counted here are around 1,700,000 distinct CDR3 sequences, 28% occurring once; the ten biggest clones make up 7.7%. General study results and limits: Changes in expanded clonotypes were possibly confounded, as the CMV status of donors was unknown. Diversity estimated from one million T cells was considered an underestimate.

A word on this clonotype: Its target is not known.

This TCR was sampled from a woman between 25 and 40 years old in good health. The V gene is TRBV12-3 or TRBV12-4, the J gene TRBJ1-4, with a possible D match to TRBD1 (5 bases). Source material: blood. The CDR3, as DNA: TGTGCCAGCAGTTTCTGGGGGGGGGCTAATGAAAAACTGTTTTTT. This translates into CASSFWGGANEKLFF.